The clone carrying this T cell receptor beta chain was counted ten times or more. Each TCR cDNA molecule bore a unique molecular identifier. TCRdb recomputed calls from the 5' RACE reads with MiXCR, one row per CDR3 protein. Found here are about 120,000 distinct CDR3 sequences, more than 10% of them singletons; the top ten hold 16%. Trimming cost V 3 bases and J 4 bases, with 10 bases left between them. CDR3 length: 14 amino acids. The germline V gene has CDR1 ENHRY and CDR2 SYGVKD. The data were obtained in a study of spatial heterogeneity in lung cancer. Study background: Around 22 months after resection was the median timing of the follow-up PBMC samples, which were sequenced when available.

Specified time point: blood at routine non-recurrence follow-up after resection. The authors sequenced whole RNA from tumor, nontumor lung or frozen PBMC without sorting. The starting material was PBMCs, obtained at follow-up. The receptor's source is a male donor with early-stage non-small cell lung cancer. The V and J genes are TRBV10-3 and TRBJ1-3; no clear D. CDR3 residues: CAISDGRQGNTIYF. The DNA of the CDR3 is TGTGCCATCAGTGACGGGCGGCAAGGAAACACCATATATTTT.